The 27 T cell receptor beta chains given below trace back to one sample, sequenced in a study of cytomegalovirus exposure and HLA in healthy donors (dated 2017 in TCRdb). The library relied on the immunoSEQ multiplex PCR assay. For the multiplex PCR, a mixture combining 60 forward primers for TCR Vbeta segments and 13 reverse primers for TCR Jbeta segments was used. As stored in TCRdb, this immuneACCESS dataset retains in-frame rearrangements with V and J assigned. A fraction of the clones does not appear; measured against another copy, unresolved V genes explain less than half of the discrepancy, and the remainder lacks a known reason. Recorded for this sample are around 88,000 clones; over 65% of them occurred a single time. Less than 2% of the sample is taken by the ten largest. Sequenced sample: PBMCs. These TCRs come from a male donor in good health and CMV-seronegative.

This clone was counted only a few times. V is TRBV29-1 and J is TRBJ2-5, with D perhaps matching TRBD2 (6 bases). The germline V gene encodes CDR1 SQVTM and CDR2 ANQGSEA. Trimming took off 8 bases at V and 0 bases at J, with 10 bases between the two ends. The CDR3 length is 12 residues. As DNA, the CDR3 is TGCAGCTGGGGGGAGGACCAAGAGACCCAGTACTTC. Residues: CSWGEDQETQYF. The entire variable domain, with the rest obtained from reference TRBV29-1 and TRBJ2-5, is as follows: SAVISQKPSRDICQRGTSLTIQCQVDSQVTMMFWYRQQPGQSLTLIATANQGSEATYESGFVIDKFPISRPNLTFSTLTVSNMSPEDSSIYLCSWGEDQETQYFGPGTRLLVL.

V usage is TRBV13 and J usage is TRBJ2-5, with 10 bases that match TRBD1. The DNA end favors TRBJ2-7, so the J call may be wrong. Germline lookup yields CDR1 PRHDT and CDR2 FYEKMQ (reference sequence). The CDR3 length is 15 residues. CDR3 in DNA: TGTGCCAGCAGCTTAGACGGGACAGGGGTCTACGAGCAGTACTTC. This translates into CASSLDGTGVYEQYF.

This chain uses TRBV5-4 with TRBJ2-1, with D maybe TRBD2 (6 bases). This CDR3 spans 15 amino acids. Germline V lookup: CDR1 SGHNT, CDR2 YYREEE (reference sequence). Trimming stripped 5 bases from V and 7 bases from J, with 19 bases between. CDR3: CASSLLGTPGNEQFF. CDR3 sequence (DNA): TGTGCCAGCAGTTTATTAGGGACTCCGGGGAATGAGCAGTTCTTC.

This clone was detected a few times. In nucleotides, the CDR3 is TGTGCTAGTGGCGGGACAGACCAGAGAGGGCGGGCCTCCTACGAGCAGTACTTC. Translating it yields CASGGTDQRGRASYEQYF. This chain links TRBV12-5 with TRBJ2-7, with 7 bases that match TRBD1. Germline CDR1 is LGHNT and CDR2 is FRNRAP. There are 18 residues in the CDR3. The V and J ends lost 6 bases and 0 bases, in that order; junction bases with no gene match: 17.

This clone came up a few times. This chain connects TRBV9 to TRBJ2-3; a weak D match, TRBD2 (7 bases). From germline, CDR1 is SGDLS and CDR2 YYNGEE. The CDR3 runs to 15 residues. Trimming removed 10 bases at V and 2 bases at J, with 20 bases between. CDR3 residues: CAGSEAGTSTDTQYF. CDR3 bases: TGTGCCGGATCGGAAGCGGGGACATCCACAGATACGCAGTATTTT.

The rearrangement links TRBV28 to TRBJ1-5; D might be TRBD1 (6 bases). Germline V gene data show CDR1 as MDHEN and CDR2 as SYDVKM. This CDR3 contains 14 residues. V dropped 3 bases and J dropped 6 bases, with 12 bases sitting between them. The CDR3 spells CASSFGQGRQPQHF. In nucleotides, the CDR3 is TGTGCCAGCAGTTTTGGGCAGGGGCGTCAGCCCCAGCATTTT. Complete variable domain (other parts from reference TRBV28 and TRBJ1-5): DVKVTQSSRYLVKRTGEKVFLECVQDMDHENMFWYRQDPGLGLRLIYFSYDVKMKEKGDIPEGYSVSREKKERFSLILESASTNQTSMYLCASSFGQGRQPQHFGDGTRLSIL.

The V and J genes are TRBV29-1 and TRBJ1-2; D call uncertain. CDR1 SQVTM and CDR2 ANQGSEA come from the germline V gene. Trimming took 6 bases from V and 8 from J, leaving 19 bases between them. The length of the CDR3 is 13 residues. The DNA for the CDR3 is TGCAGCGTAACCTCCACTCCCGAGTACGGCTACACCTTC. As protein: CSVTSTPEYGYTF.

The chain recombines TRBV5-1 with TRBJ1-5; no clear D gene. The CDR3 is 15 residues long. Germline values: CDR1 SGHRS, CDR2 YFSETQ. V was clipped by 0 bases and J by 2 bases, with 9 bases between them. The CDR3 bases are TGCGCCAGCAGCTTGGTTCCCGGTGGCAATCAGCCCCAGCATTTT. Translation: CASSLVPGGNQPQHF.

The chain links TRBV27 to TRBJ1-2, with a tentative D call TRBD1 (6 bases). The CDR3 spans 14 residues. Germline assignment: CDR1 MNHEY and CDR2 SMNVEV (reference sequence). V dropped 1 base and J dropped 8 bases, with 14 bases sitting between them. CDR3 DNA: TGTGCCAGCAGTTTATTACCAGGGGCAGGCGGCTACACCTTC. Translating gives CASSLLPGAGGYTF.

V usage is TRBV27 and J usage is TRBJ2-7; D might be TRBD1 (6 bases). V was trimmed by 6 bases and J by 4 bases, leaving 13 bases between them. The CDR3 runs to 13 residues. The germline gives CDR1 MNHEY, CDR2 SMNVEV (reference sequence). This chain's CDR3 is CASRPLQGYEQYF. The CDR3 DNA reads as TGTGCCAGCAGACCTTTACAGGGTTACGAGCAGTACTTC.

V gene TRBV2 combines with J gene TRBJ1-5, with 10 bases matching TRBD1. The ends lost 6 bases at V and 5 bases at J; junction bases unmatched: 4. The V gene's germline CDR1 is SNHLY and CDR2 FYNNEI. CDR3 length: 14 amino acids. The CDR3 DNA is TGTGCCAGCAGCGGGGACAGGGGCCATCAGCCCCAGCATTTT. Translation: CASSGDRGHQPQHF.

The rearrangement joins TRBV7-2 to TRBJ1-2, with D tentatively TRBD1 (6 bases). Germline CDR1 SGHTA, CDR2 FQGNSA. The CDR3 loop spans 15 amino acids. The V gene lost 1 base and the J gene lost 8 bases, with 17 bases spanning the gap. The CDR3 DNA reads TGTGCCAGCAGCTTAGAGGCAGGGGTGATAAGGGGCTACACCTTC. Its translation is CASSLEAGVIRGYTF.

This chain links TRBV7-9 with TRBJ2-7; D remains ambiguous. Germline lookup yields CDR1 SEHNR and CDR2 FQNEAQ (reference sequence). The CDR3 is 12 residues long. V shed 0 bases and J shed 9 bases, with 9 bases lying between them. Here the CDR3 DNA reads TGTGCCAGCAGCTTAGCCTCTAATGGGCAGTACTTC. Translation gives CASSLASNGQYF.

Of note for this clone: Because it lacks the conserved phenylalanine or tryptophan at the end, this CDR3 is likely a read error. Because the CDR3's place on the DNA is in doubt, the DNA is left out and the CDR3 is given as listed by TCRdb. This rearrangement joins TRBV19 to TRBJ1-4; TRBD1, as called in the table, went unchecked against the DNA. Termini included, the CDR3 measures 8 amino acids. From germline, CDR1 is LNHDA and CDR2 SQIVND (reference sequence). CDR3 in amino acids: CASSIGQD.

V gene TRBV28 combines with J gene TRBJ1-1; 10 bases agree with TRBD1. CDR1 is MDHEN and CDR2 is SYDVKM in the germline V gene. Trimming cost V 5 bases and J 3 bases; bases outside gene matches: 3. This CDR3 spans 14 amino acids. The CDR3 region is CASSRTGGYTEAFF. Here the CDR3 DNA reads TGTGCCAGCAGTCGGACAGGGGGTTACACTGAAGCTTTCTTT.

The chain carries TRBV7-9 and TRBJ2-5; 7 bases line up with TRBD2. The last part of the DNA fits TRBJ2-7 better; the J call may be wrong. There are 14 residues in the CDR3. Germline-derived CDR1 and CDR2 are SEHNR and FQNEAQ (reference sequence). CDR3 region: CASSLGGRDYEQYF. The CDR3 region has the DNA TGTGCCAGCAGCTTGGGAGGGCGAGACTACGAGCAGTACTTC.

The rearrangement uses TRBV5-5 and TRBJ1-1, with TRBD1 matching 7 bases. After removal of 0 bases from V and 1 base from J, the junction contained 6 bases not matched to a gene. Germline CDR1 SGHKS, CDR2 YYEKEE (reference sequence). CDR3 length: 16 residues. Here the CDR3 DNA reads TGTGCCAGCAGCTTGGGGAGCCGACAGGGGAACACTGAAGCTTTCTTT. Residues: CASSLGSRQGNTEAFF.

This clone was detected a few times. V is TRBV5-4 and J is TRBJ1-1; D is uncertain. CDR3 length equals 14 residues. The V end was cut by 4 bases, the J end by 0 bases, with 10 bases between. Germline CDR1 is SGHNT and CDR2 is YYREEE (reference sequence). DNA of the CDR3: TGTGCCAGCAGCACAGTAGGCGTGAACACTGAAGCTTTCTTT. It yields the protein CASSTVGVNTEAFF.

The rearrangement uses TRBV9 and TRBJ2-7; 11 positions match TRBD2. CDR1 is SGDLS and CDR2 is YYNGEE in the germline V gene. Trimming removed 3 bases from V and 7 bases from J; junction bases left unmatched: 12. The CDR3 is 16 amino acids. The CDR3 loop is CASSGRLAGSVREQYF. DNA of the CDR3: TGTGCCAGCAGCGGCCGACTAGCGGGATCTGTTAGAGAGCAGTACTTC.

The chain couples TRBV5-1 to TRBJ2-2; 9 positions agree with TRBD1. Germline V CDR1 and CDR2: SGHRS, YFSETQ. The CDR3 loop spans 15 amino acids. Trimming cost V 4 bases and J 7 bases; bases outside gene matches: 8. The CDR3 sequence: CASSPGQGVIGELFF. The CDR3 bases are TGCGCCAGCAGCCCGGGACAGGGTGTAATCGGGGAGCTGTTTTTT.

This clone was detected only a few times. V and J are TRBV6-6 and TRBJ1-5; D not resolved. V lost 4 bases and J lost 0, with 13 bases in between. Germline V gene lookup returns CDR1 MNHNY and CDR2 SVGAGI (reference sequence). CDR3 size: 16 residues. The CDR3 DNA reads as TGTGCCAGCAGTTCCAAGCCGGGAAATAGCAATCAGCCCCAGCATTTT. Its protein product is CASSSKPGNSNQPQHF.

The chain has TRBV5-4 and TRBJ2-5, with 10 nucleotides matching TRBD2. The better agreement between TRBJ2-7 and the DNA end casts doubt on the J call. Per germline, CDR1 SGHNT and CDR2 YYREEE (reference sequence). The CDR3 has 14 amino acids. The CDR3 DNA reads as TGTGCCAGCAGCCCTATGACTAGCGGGTACGAGCAGTACTTC. Translation: CASSPMTSGYEQYF.

In this sample, this clone turned up a few times. V and J are TRBV5-1 and TRBJ2-3; D possibly corresponds to TRBD2 (5 bases). This CDR3 comprises 16 residues. The V end lost 0 bases, the J end lost 1 base, and 12 bases lay between the germline ends. The germline CDR1 and CDR2 sequences are SGHRS and YFSETQ. The CDR3 region has the DNA TGCGCCAGCAGCTTGGGGCCGGGAATGGGCACAGATACGCAGTATTTT. It is translated as CASSLGPGMGTDTQYF.

The chain recombines TRBV6-5 with TRBJ2-5, with D perhaps matching TRBD1 (5 bases). V gave up 8 bases and J gave up 1 base, with 14 bases separating them. Germline V gives CDR1 MNHEY, CDR2 SVGAGI. This CDR3 is built from 14 residues. CDR3 sequence reads: CASALRAAQETQYF. The CDR3 nucleotides read TGTGCCAGCGCCCTCAGGGCAGCCCAAGAGACCCAGTACTTC.

This chain uses TRBV4-2 with TRBJ2-7; 7 positions agree with TRBD2. Germline assignment: CDR1 LGHNA and CDR2 YNFKEQ. Trimming at V came to 1 base and at J to 4 bases, leaving 7 bases not matched to a gene. This CDR3 comprises 15 residues. CDR3 nucleotide sequence: TGTGCCAGCAGCCAAGGGGAGGGAGGGTGGTACGAGCAGTACTTC. Protein product: CASSQGEGGWYEQYF.

The chain joins TRBV19 to TRBJ2-7; TRBD2 matches at 11 bases. Germline-derived CDR1 and CDR2 are LNHDA and SQIVND (reference sequence). Trimming cost V 4 bases and J 3 bases; bases outside gene matches: 5. The CDR3 has 15 amino acids. The CDR3 nucleotides are TGTGCCAGTAGTACCCAGGGACTAGCGGACTACGAGCAGTACTTC. This translates into CASSTQGLADYEQYF.

The sample holds a few counts of this clone. The chain employs TRBV5-6 and TRBJ2-3; D unresolved. Looked up from germline, CDR1 is SGHDT and CDR2 is YYEEEE. CDR3 length equals 13 residues. Trimming removed 0 bases at V and 4 bases at J, with 6 bases between. The CDR3 loop reads CASSLDSADTQYF. CDR3 DNA: TGTGCCAGCAGCTTGGACTCGGCAGATACGCAGTATTTT.